This T cell receptor (beta chain) was recovered during a study of OX40 agonist ivuxolimab in advanced cancers. Overall study: Ivuxolimab, an agonist antibody against OX40 (CD134), was given to patients. A mean age of around 63 years, range roughly 20 to 79, was recorded, and roughly 80% were male.

Study findings and constraints: Dose levels from 0.1 to 3.0 mg/kg saw CD4+ and CD8+ blood T cells expand clonally by week 6.

Points on this clone: Antigen: not known.

The assay was immunoSEQ multiplex PCR, and TCRdb's table has in-frame clones only and misses some. The table lists 40,000 to 60,000 clones, around nine tenths of them singletons. CDR3 length equals 15 residues. Germline loops: CDR1 SGHTA, CDR2 FQGNSA. V lost 4 bases to trimming and J lost 8 bases, with 18 bases between them. The genes are TRBV7-2 and TRBJ2-1; D tentatively reads TRBD1 or TRBD2 (5 bases each). The sample was CD4+ or CD8+ T cells sorted from blood, taken in a trial of the OX40 agonist ivuxolimab. The source of this sequence is an adult with an advanced solid tumor such as melanoma, head and neck, liver or kidney cancer. Here the CDR3 DNA reads TGTGCCAGCAGCTACCGGGACCCACGTTTCGATGAGCAGTTCTTC. This gives the protein CASSYRDPRFDEQFF. Filled out from reference TRBV7-2 and TRBJ2-1, the complete variable domain reads GAGVSQSPSNKVTEKGKDVELRCDPISGHTALYWYRQSLGQGLEFLIYFQGNSAPDKSGLPSDRFSAERTGGSVSTLTIQRTQQEDSAVYLCASSYRDPRFDEQFFGPGTRLTVL.